The clone carrying this T cell receptor beta chain has more than one count but fewer than ten. Its antigen is unidentified. The data stem from a study of T cells in Graves' hyperthyroidism and ophthalmopathy. About the study: Staff took peripheral blood when the initial diagnosis was made, before any treatment began.

The CDR3 totals 14 residues. CDR1 and CDR2 (germline): SQVTM, ANQGSEA. V dropped 6 bases and J dropped 8; count of bases not matched to a gene: 8. Together with thyroid ultrasound, orbital computed tomography, serum thyroxine and TRAb, clinical symptoms were used for diagnoses. Amplified TCR beta CDR3 regions came from RNA transcripts. Initially, a first-round RT-PCR of the TCR CDR3 employed the HTBI primer set. MiXCR was run by TCRdb on the multiplex PCR reads, yielding one entry per CDR3 protein. The data hold more than 500,000 distinct CDR3 sequences, with 15% to 20% observed a single time. Study-level findings and limits: Clonotypes that were expanded in thyroid above 0.001 mostly appeared in blood too.

The rearrangement links TRBV29-1 to TRBJ1-6, with 9 bases aligning to TRBD1. This TCR derives from a woman in her thirties with Graves' ophthalmopathy. Sequenced material: blood. The CDR3, as DNA: TGCAGCGTCTCGTCCGGGACAGGGCATTCACCCCTCCACTTT. Translating gives CSVSSGTGHSPLHF. The whole variable domain, remainder taken from reference TRBV29-1 and TRBJ1-6, is SAVISQKPSRDICQRGTSLTIQCQVDSQVTMMFWYRQQPGQSLTLIATANQGSEATYESGFVIDKFPISRPNLTFSTLTVSNMSPEDSSIYLCSVSSGTGHSPLHFGNGTRLTVT.